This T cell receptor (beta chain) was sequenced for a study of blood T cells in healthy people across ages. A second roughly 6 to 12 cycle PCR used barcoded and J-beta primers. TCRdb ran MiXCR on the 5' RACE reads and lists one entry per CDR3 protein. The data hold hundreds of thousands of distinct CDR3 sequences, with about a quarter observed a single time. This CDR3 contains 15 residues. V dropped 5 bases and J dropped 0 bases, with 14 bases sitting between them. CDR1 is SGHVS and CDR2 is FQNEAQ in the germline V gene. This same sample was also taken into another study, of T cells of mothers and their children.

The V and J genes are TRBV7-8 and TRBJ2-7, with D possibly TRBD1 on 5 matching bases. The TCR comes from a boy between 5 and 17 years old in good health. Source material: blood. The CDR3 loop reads CASSPDRIISYEQYF. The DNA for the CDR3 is TGTGCCAGCAGCCCCGACAGAATAATCTCCTACGAGCAGTACTTC.